This T cell receptor beta chain was captured in a study of blood T cell repertoires in COVID-19 (dated by TCRdb to 2020 to 2022). About the investigation overall: Collaborator samples came from the United States, Italy and Spain and covered acute and convalescent phases of COVID-19. The prospective study material was composed of cDNA or gDNA derived from T cells, B-cell-depleted T cells, or PBMCs. Deeply sampled blood TCRbeta repertoires from subjects exposed to, actively infected with, or recovered from COVID-19 were included in the dataset. A freely available public database, intended as a resource for researchers studying the immune response to SARS-CoV-2, is where the repertoires were released. Samples were obtained from the ongoing ImmuneRACE study (first 160 participants) and from about 1,300 subjects provided by 6 global collaborators. A de-identified subject ID, COVID-19 status, age in years and sex were almost always included in the sample metadata. HLA class I and class II types, where available, came from metadata supplied by the sample provider rather than from assay-based typing. Study-wide findings and limitations: How much clinical and demographic metadata was included differed by source and by participant, and the metadata was provided uncurated.

The collaborating institutions used their own protocols to collect whole blood in K2EDTA tubes. For TCRbeta analysis, collaborator samples were shipped as frozen whole blood, as isolated PBMCs, or as DNA extracted from either sample type. The germline ends are 13 bases apart after V is trimmed by 3 bases and J by 8 bases. The germline V gene supplies CDR1 SNHLY and CDR2 FYNNEI. From its cysteine to its phenylalanine, the CDR3 spans 13 amino acids. Here the CDR3 DNA is all that survives: 39 bases in frame from base 1. The immunoSEQ Assay, a bias-controlled multiplex PCR, was used to amplify TCRbeta CDR3 regions from genomic DNA. Under the source paper's analysis protocol: The number of nucleated cells in each sample was estimated by amplification of reference gene primers within the assay. To quantify the absolute abundance of each unique TCRbeta CDR3 rearrangement, sequence reads were collapsed and filtered. For each sample, productive Simpson clonality was calculated as the square root of Simpson's diversity index over productive rearrangements. Drawn from immuneACCESS, this table holds only the in-frame rearrangements with V and J called that TCRdb kept. Clones are partly lost; checked studies trace under half to an unresolved V gene and leave the rest unexplained. Clonal size and the V and J genes are those of that table, whereas D and trimming came from the DNA. Present in this sample are fewer than 300,000 clones, approximately 86% of which were seen just once. About 3% of the sample is held by the ten biggest clonotypes.

Points on this clone: Its antigen specificity is not known. No quality values exist for individual bases; no much larger clone is one base distant.

This clonotype was sampled from a woman between 18 and 30 years old with acute or convalescent COVID-19. The source material was peripheral blood. In this chain, TRBV2 is recombined with TRBJ1-1; the D region possibly corresponds to TRBD1 (5 bases align). The CDR3 region has the sequence CASSDNWGVEAFF. The DNA is TGTGCCAGCAGTGATAATTGGGGCGTGGAAGCTTTCTTT.